This T cell receptor beta chain was retrieved from a study of shared clonotypes between healthy human individuals. There are 14 residues in the CDR3. Germline V gene lookup returns CDR1 SNHLY and CDR2 FYNNEI. The V end lost 7 bases, the J end lost 7 bases, and 17 bases lay between the germline ends. The protocol was immunoSEQ multiplex PCR, while the TCRdb copy is restricted to in-frame clones and leaves out a portion. The data hold under 2.5 million clones, with around 90% observed a single time. The sequence was collected from a man younger than 35 in good health. Some clones in this sample may be carry-over from other donors' samples. Sequencing was performed on naive CD4+ T cells from PBMCs. Subset defined: CD45RA+ positively selected. The chain is built from TRBV2 and TRBJ2-1; no clear D gene. For the CDR3, the DNA is TGTGCCAGCACCAGGTCGGCGGCGACGAATGAGCAGTTCTTC. As protein: CASTRSAATNEQFF.